The 21 T cell receptor beta chains given below trace back to one sample, sequenced in a study of blood T cell repertoires in COVID-19. Assay: immunoSEQ multiplex PCR; the TCRdb copy retains only in-frame clones and omits some. Of under 100,000 clones in the sample, around four fifths were seen once. The sequencing input was peripheral blood. These receptors were taken from a man between 60 and 70 years old with COVID-19, enrolled during active disease.

The rearrangement joins TRBV12-3 or TRBV12-4 to TRBJ1-2; no firm D call. The CDR3 contains 13 residues. Trimming took 5 bases from V and 8 from J, leaving 15 bases between them. CDR3 nucleotide sequence: TGTGCCAGCAGTCCCAACTTGAGCCGAGGCTACACCTTC. Translating it yields CASSPNLSRGYTF.

This sequence joins TRBV9 and TRBJ2-2; 8 nucleotides line up with TRBD2. J was trimmed by 3 bases and V by 0 bases; bases with no gene match: 7. Germline V gene lookup returns CDR1 SGDLS and CDR2 YYNGEE. This CDR3 comprises 17 residues. The CDR3 bases are TGTGCCAGCAGCGTAGCGGGAGGGGGGCCGGACACCGGGGAGCTGTTTTTT. Protein product: CASSVAGGGPDTGELFF.

The chain joins TRBV5-4 to TRBJ2-2; 7 bases align to TRBD2. J lost 10 bases, V lost 1 base, and 16 bases had no gene match. Germline lookup yields CDR1 SGHNT and CDR2 YYREEE (reference sequence). The CDR3 extends over 17 amino acids. The CDR3 sequence: CASSLLGLGRGKEELFF. The DNA of the CDR3 is TGTGCCAGCAGCTTGTTAGGACTAGGACGTGGGAAGGAGGAGCTGTTTTTT.

This chain connects TRBV5-1 to TRBJ1-2, with a weak D call TRBD1 (5 bases). V was clipped by 7 bases and J by 6 bases, with 19 bases between them. This CDR3 is 14 amino acids long. Germline assignment: CDR1 SGHRS and CDR2 YFSETQ. CDR3 nucleotide sequence: TGCGCCAGCGCCAGGGAATTTACTGGGGATGGCTACACCTTC. This gives the protein CASAREFTGDGYTF. Together with reference TRBV5-1 and TRBJ1-2, the CDR3 gives the full variable domain: KAGVTQTPRYLIKTRGQQVTLSCSPISGHRSVSWYQQTPGQGLQFLFEYFSETQRNKGNFPGRFSGRQFSNSRSEMNVSTLELGDSALYLCASAREFTGDGYTFGSGTRLTVV.

The chain combines TRBV27 with TRBJ1-2; D is ambiguous. This CDR3 has 12 residues. The germline gives CDR1 MNHEY, CDR2 SMNVEV (reference sequence). V lost 3 bases and J 6 bases, leaving 8 bases between the germline ends. CDR3 sequence: CASSFAGDGYTF. The CDR3 region has the DNA TGTGCCAGCAGTTTCGCTGGAGATGGCTACACCTTC.

This rearrangement joins TRBV9 to TRBJ2-3; the D gene is possibly TRBD1 (6 bases). The V gene's germline CDR1 is SGDLS and CDR2 YYNGEE. The CDR3 has 15 amino acids. The V end lost 0 bases, the J end lost 3 bases, and 11 bases lay between the germline ends. DNA of the CDR3: TGTGCCAGCAGCGTAGGCACAGGGTGGACAGATACGCAGTATTTT. This gives the protein CASSVGTGWTDTQYF.

CDR3 DNA: TGTGCCACCAGCAGCACCGCCCTCAGATATCCAGGGGAGAACACTGAAGCTTTCTTT. The encoded protein is CATSSTALRYPGENTEAFF. This rearrangement joins TRBV15 to TRBJ1-1, with D possibly TRBD1 on 6 matching bases. V lost 3 bases and J 1 base, leaving 24 bases between the germline ends. Germline CDR1 reads LNHNV; CDR2 reads YYDKDF (reference sequence). The length of the CDR3 is 19 residues.

The V gene is TRBV10-3, the J gene TRBJ2-1; D is ambiguous. The CDR3 contains 16 residues. V lost 6 bases and J lost 6, with 21 bases in between. Germline CDR1 ENHRY, CDR2 SYGVKD. CDR3 amino acids: CAISRHSSTTSNEQFF. The CDR3 DNA reads as TGTGCCATCAGCCGCCACAGTAGTACAACAAGCAATGAGCAGTTCTTC.

The chain carries TRBV3-1 (or the pseudogene TRBV3-2) and TRBJ1-2, with D unresolved. Germline values: CDR1 LGHDT, CDR2 YNNKEL (reference sequence). Trimming took 3 bases from V and 6 from J, leaving 11 bases between them. This CDR3 is 13 amino acids long. The CDR3 bases are TGTGCCAGCAGCCAGCGGAGACTCGATGGCTACACCTTC. Translation gives CASSQRRLDGYTF.

The rearrangement uses TRBV7-9 and TRBJ2-7; 9 positions agree with TRBD2. This CDR3 has 15 amino acids. CDR1 is SEHNR, CDR2 FQNEAQ, per germline (reference sequence). V lost 5 bases and J lost 6; bases outside the gene matches: 11. The DNA for the CDR3 is TGTGCCAGCAGCGATACCGGGACTAGCACGTCCGAGCAGTACTTC. Amino acids: CASSDTGTSTSEQYF.

The chain links TRBV7-3 to TRBJ2-1; TRBD2 agrees at 11 bases. Germline values: CDR1 SGHTA, CDR2 FQGTGA. V was pared by 4 bases and J by 6 bases, with 2 bases of the junction left unmatched. The CDR3 totals 14 residues. CDR3 coding DNA: TGTGCCAGCAGCTCTAGCGGGGGGATCAATGAGCAGTTCTTC. Its translation is CASSSSGGINEQFF.

This sequence joins TRBV18 and TRBJ2-5, with no clear D. The CDR3 has 11 residues. The V end lost 5 bases, the J end lost 5 bases, and 6 bases lay between the germline ends. Germline CDR1 reads KGHSH; CDR2 reads LQKENI. The CDR3 loop is CASSFLETQYF. The CDR3 DNA is TGTGCCAGCTCATTCTTGGAGACCCAGTACTTC.

This clone was seen once. The chain employs TRBV5-1 and TRBJ1-4; the D gene is possibly TRBD1 (5 bases). Germline-derived CDR1 and CDR2 are SGHRS and YFSETQ. V lost 7 bases to trimming and J lost 5 bases, with 15 bases between them. The CDR3 consists of 14 residues. The CDR3 here is CASSKGEGNEKLFF. The DNA for the CDR3 is TGCGCCAGCTCTAAAGGGGAGGGGAATGAAAAACTGTTTTTT.

The chain joins TRBV27 to TRBJ2-7; 9 nucleotides match TRBD1. The trim removed 7 bases at V and 3 bases at J, leaving 1 base unmatched. Germline CDR1 MNHEY, CDR2 SMNVEV (reference sequence). The CDR3 contains 12 residues. The CDR3 protein is CASKGQGYEQYF. As DNA, the CDR3 is TGTGCCAGCAAGGGACAGGGCTACGAGCAGTACTTC.

The count of this clone is one. The V gene is TRBV29-1, the J gene TRBJ2-1; 9 bases agree with TRBD2. This CDR3 is built from 15 residues. CDR1 and CDR2 from the germline V gene are SQVTM and ANQGSEA. The V segment lost 7 bases and the J segment 12 bases; nucleotides outside the gene matches: 19. CDR3 residues: CSGAAPRGRAEGQFF. In nucleotides, the CDR3 is TGCAGCGGTGCCGCCCCTCGCGGGAGGGCCGAGGGGCAGTTCTTC.

The V call is TRBV7-6, the J call TRBJ2-2, with D perhaps TRBD2 (7 bases). Trimming removed 5 bases from V and 5 bases from J, with 15 bases in between. This CDR3 contains 15 residues. Looked up from germline, CDR1 is SGHVS and CDR2 is FNYEAQ. The CDR3 DNA reads as TGTGCCAGCAGCCCCGCGGGGGCGGGAACCGGGGAGCTGTTTTTT. This gives the protein CASSPAGAGTGELFF.

The rearrangement uses TRBV3-1 (or the pseudogene TRBV3-2) and TRBJ2-7; D might be TRBD1 (5 bases). V was shortened by 4 bases and J by 4 bases, with 8 bases between the two germline ends. This CDR3 comprises 12 residues. CDR1 LGHDT and CDR2 YNNKEL come from the germline V gene (reference sequence). This CDR3 reads CASSRRVYEQYF. CDR3 nucleotide sequence: TGTGCCAGCAGCCGCAGGGTGTACGAGCAGTACTTC.

The rearrangement links TRBV29-1 to TRBJ1-1; no reliable D call. Germline assignment: CDR1 SQVTM and CDR2 ANQGSEA. V gave up 7 bases and J gave up 1 base, with 10 bases separating them. The CDR3 runs to 12 residues. CDR3 protein: CSGGRGNTEAFF. CDR3 nucleotides: TGCAGCGGAGGACGGGGGAACACTGAAGCTTTCTTT.

Concerning this clone itself: The sample carries other DNA sequences with the same CDR3. This chain joins TRBV9 and TRBJ2-5; 7 nucleotides line up with TRBD1. Germline values: CDR1 SGDLS, CDR2 YYNGEE. The CDR3 has 14 residues. J was trimmed by 2 bases and V by 3 bases; bases with no gene match: 4. The CDR3 sequence is CASSARQGQETQYF. CDR3 sequence (DNA): TGTGCCAGCAGCGCAAGACAGGGACAAGAGACCCAGTACTTC.

The gene calls are TRBV25-1 and TRBJ1-4, with D possibly being TRBD1 (5 bases). The CDR3 sequence is 15 residues long. The V gene's germline CDR1 is MGHDK and CDR2 SYGVNS. The ends were cut back, 4 bases at V and 0 bases at J, with 9 bases in the middle. The CDR3 here is CASSGGGATNEKLFF. The CDR3 region has the DNA TGTGCCAGCAGTGGGGGAGGGGCAACTAATGAAAAACTGTTTTTT.

The CDR3 spells CASSKGTGVIGELFF. The CDR3 DNA sequence: TGTGCCAGTAGTAAAGGGACAGGAGTTATTGGGGAGCTGTTTTTT. The V call is TRBV19, the J call TRBJ2-2, with 8 nucleotides matching TRBD1. CDR3 length equals 15 residues. Looked up from germline, CDR1 is LNHDA and CDR2 is SQIVND (reference sequence). J lost 8 bases, V lost 4 bases, and 9 bases had no gene match. Combining the CDR3 with reference TRBV19 and TRBJ2-2 gives the whole variable domain DGGITQSPKYLFRKEGQNVTLSCEQNLNHDAMYWYRQDPGQGLRLIYYSQIVNDFQKGDIAEGYSVSREKKESFPLTVTSAQKNPTAFYLCASSKGTGVIGELFFGEGSRLTVL.